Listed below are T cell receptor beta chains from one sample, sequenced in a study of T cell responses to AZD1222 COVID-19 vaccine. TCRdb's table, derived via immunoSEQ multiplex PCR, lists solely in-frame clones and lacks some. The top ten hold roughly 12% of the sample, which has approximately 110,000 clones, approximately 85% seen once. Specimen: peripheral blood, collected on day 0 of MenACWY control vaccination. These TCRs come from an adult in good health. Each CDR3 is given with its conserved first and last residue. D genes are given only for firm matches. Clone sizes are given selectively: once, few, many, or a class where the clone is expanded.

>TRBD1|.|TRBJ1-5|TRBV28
TGTGCCAGCAGACCAACCGGGACAGGGTTATCCCAGCCCCAGCATTTT
CASRPTGTGLSQPQHF
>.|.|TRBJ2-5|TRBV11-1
TGTGCCAGCAGCTTGGGGAAAGAGACCCAGTACTTC
CASSLGKETQYF
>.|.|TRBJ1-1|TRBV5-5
TGTGCCAGCAGCTTGGTAGGGGCCCTTGGAGAAGCTTTCTTT
CASSLVGALGEAFF
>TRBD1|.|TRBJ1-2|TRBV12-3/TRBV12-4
TGTGCCAGCAGTCTGGGGACAGGGTATGGCTACACCTTC
CASSLGTGYGYTF
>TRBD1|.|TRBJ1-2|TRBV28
TGTGCCAGCAGTGTCCCGGGACAGTTCTATGGCTACACCTTC
CASSVPGQFYGYTF
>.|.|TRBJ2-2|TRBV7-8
TGTGCCAGCGGAGGCAGTTCCGGCAGCACCGGGGAGCTGTTTTTT
CASGGSSGSTGELFF
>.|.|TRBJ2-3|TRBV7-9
TGTGCCAGCAGCTTTATTCAGGAGTCAGATACGCAGTATTTT
CASSFIQESDTQYF
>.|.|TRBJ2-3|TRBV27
TGTGCCAGTGTGGCCCCAGGAAGTGGCCGCACAGATACGCAGTATTTT
CASVAPGSGRTDTQYF
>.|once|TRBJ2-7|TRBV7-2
TGTGCCAGCAGCTTAGGGCGGGATCTCGAGCAGTACTTC
CASSLGRDLEQYF
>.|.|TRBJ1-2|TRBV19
TGTGCCAGTAGTATGGCAGACGCTACCTCCTATGGCTACACCTTC
CASSMADATSYGYTF
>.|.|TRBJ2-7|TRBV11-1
TGTGCCAGCAGCTGGGGGGCTAGTTTCGCCTACGAGCAGTACTTC
CASSWGASFAYEQYF
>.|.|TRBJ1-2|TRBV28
TGTGCCAGCAGTTTACAACGACCTTTGTGGGGCTACACCTTC
CASSLQRPLWGYTF
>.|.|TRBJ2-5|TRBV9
TGTGCCAGCAGCGCCTTAGAGTCTGCTTCAGGAGAGACCCAGTACTTC
CASSALESASGETQYF
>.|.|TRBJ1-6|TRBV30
TGTGCCTGGACAACAGGGACGGGATATAATTCACCCCTCCACTTT
CAWTTGTGYNSPLHF
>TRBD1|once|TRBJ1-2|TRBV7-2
TGTGCCAGCATCGAGGGACAGGGCTGGGGTGGCTACACCTTC
CASIEGQGWGGYTF
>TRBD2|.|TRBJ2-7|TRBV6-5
TGTGCCAGCAGGTCAGCGGGATCCTACGAGCAGTACTTC
CASRSAGSYEQYF
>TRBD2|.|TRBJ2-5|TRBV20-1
TGCAGTGCTAGTGGGTTGTCTCAGCGGGGGGGCCGGGAGACCCAGTACTTC
CSASGLSQRGGRETQYF
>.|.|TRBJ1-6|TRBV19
TGTGCCAGTAGTATCCGGGACCCTAATTCACCCCTCCACTTT
CASSIRDPNSPLHF
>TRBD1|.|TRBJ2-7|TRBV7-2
TGTGCCAGCAGCAGGAGGACAGGGTCAGACGAGCAGTACTTC
CASSRRTGSDEQYF
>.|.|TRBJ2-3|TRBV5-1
TGCGCCAGCAGCCTGACCTCAGATACGCAGTATTTT
CASSLTSDTQYF
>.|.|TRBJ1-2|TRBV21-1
TGTGCCACCCGAATGCCTAGAGGCTACACCTTC
CATRMPRGYTF
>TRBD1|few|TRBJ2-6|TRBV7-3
TGTGCCAGCAGCTTGGGGACAGGGTTCGGGGCCAACGTCCTGACTTTC
CASSLGTGFGANVLTF
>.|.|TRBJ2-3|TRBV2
TGTGCCAGCAGCGGGATCGCAGATACGCAGTATTTT
CASSGIADTQYF
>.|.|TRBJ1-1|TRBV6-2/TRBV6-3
TGTGCCAGCAGTTCCCCACCCCTTGGTAGATACGAAGCTTTCTTT
CASSSPPLGRYEAFF
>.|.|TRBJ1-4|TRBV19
TGTGCCAGTAGTCTCGGGACCCGCCCCAATGAAAAACTGTTTTTT
CASSLGTRPNEKLFF
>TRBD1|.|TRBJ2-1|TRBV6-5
TGTGCGGGGACAGGGAGTATTGCCCACAATGAGCAGTTCTTC
CAGTGSIAHNEQFF
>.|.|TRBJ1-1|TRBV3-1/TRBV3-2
TGTGCCAGCAGCCAAGATTCAGCAGTGAACACTGAAGCTTTCTTT
CASSQDSAVNTEAFF
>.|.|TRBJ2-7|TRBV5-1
TGCGCCAGCAGCTTGGGGGGAGCGGCCTACGAGCAGTACTTC
CASSLGGAAYEQYF
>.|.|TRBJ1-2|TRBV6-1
TGTGCCAGCAGTGAACAGCCCAGACTCTATGGCTACACCTTC
CASSEQPRLYGYTF
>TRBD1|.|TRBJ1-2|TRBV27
TGTGCCAGCAGTTTGACAGGGTTCTATGGCTACACCTTC
CASSLTGFYGYTF
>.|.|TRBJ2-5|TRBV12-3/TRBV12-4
TGTGCCAGCAGTTTAAGGGAACAAGAGACCCAGTACTTC
CASSLREQETQYF
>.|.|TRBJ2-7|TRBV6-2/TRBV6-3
TGTGCCAGCATCCCGAGGAGCGGGTCGGCGGGTAGGGAGCAGTACTTC
CASIPRSGSAGREQYF
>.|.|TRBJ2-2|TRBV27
TGTGCCAGCAGTTTATCGGCCACCGGGGAGCTGTTTTTT
CASSLSATGELFF